This passage covers 20 T cell receptor beta chains from one sample sequenced in a study of blood T cells in healthy people across ages. The use of a sample-barcoded 5' primer and a J-beta primer mix characterized a second PCR of roughly 6 to 12 cycles. From the 5' RACE reads, TCRdb called clonotypes with MiXCR, one entry per CDR3 protein. In the table there are roughly 2 million distinct CDR3 sequences, approximately 50% of which are singletons. The sequencing input was blood. Receptor source: a woman in her thirties or forties in good health.

The table lists this clonotype with a few counts. The rearrangement joins TRBV10-1 to TRBJ2-5, with D possibly TRBD2 on 6 matching bases. Matching the DNA end better, TRBJ2-7 makes the J call doubtful. The length of the CDR3 is 12 residues. The germline CDR1 and CDR2 sequences are WNHNN and SYGVQD (reference sequence). In DNA form, the CDR3 reads TGCGCCAGCAGTGATTACGGGGGCGAGCAGTACTTC. It yields the protein CASSDYGGEQYF.

The chain carries TRBV6-2 or TRBV6-3 and TRBJ2-3; 7 nucleotides match TRBD2. There are 19 residues in the CDR3. Germline CDR1 and CDR2: MNHEY and SVGEGT. Trimming removed 5 bases from V and 1 base from J; junction bases left unmatched: 18. The CDR3 sequence is CASSSGAPGLLLRTDTQYF. The CDR3 coding sequence is TGTGCCAGCAGTAGCGGGGCCCCGGGACTCCTTTTACGCACAGATACGCAGTATTTT.

This clonotype was detected a few times. V usage is TRBV10-3 and J usage is TRBJ2-3; possibly TRBD1 or TRBD2 for D (5 bases each). V was pared by 3 bases and J by 5 bases, with 15 bases between. From germline, CDR1 is ENHRY and CDR2 SYGVKD. The CDR3 contains 15 residues. CDR3 amino acids: CAISDVGTTGDTQYF. The CDR3 DNA reads as TGTGCCATCAGTGATGTAGGGACGACGGGAGATACGCAGTATTTT.

The chain is built from TRBV29-1 and TRBJ1-2, with D tentatively TRBD1 (5 bases). CDR1 is SQVTM, CDR2 ANQGSEA, per germline. This CDR3 is built from 13 residues. V lost 4 bases, J lost 10 bases, and 19 bases lay in between. The CDR3 nucleotides read TGCAGCGTTGTGAGGGGCCCTGCCTCGGACTACACCTTC. Protein product: CSVVRGPASDYTF.

This CDR3 reads CATSRETASGVDTQYF. DNA for the CDR3: TGTGCCACCAGCAGAGAAACTGCTAGCGGAGTAGATACGCAGTATTTT. The chain carries TRBV15 and TRBJ2-3; 7 bases align to TRBD2. Trimming cost V 0 bases and J 5 bases; bases outside gene matches: 8. CDR1 and CDR2 from the germline V gene are LNHNV and YYDKDF (reference sequence). The CDR3 is made up of 16 amino acids.

Many counts were recorded for this clonotype. This chain connects TRBV7-2 to TRBJ1-2, with D uncertain. The V end lost 5 bases, the J end lost 4 bases, and 5 bases lay between the germline ends. The CDR3 length is 11 residues. Germline V lookup: CDR1 SGHTA, CDR2 FQGNSA. CDR3 loop: CASSPLYGYTF. The CDR3 DNA sequence: TGTGCCAGCAGCCCGCTCTATGGCTACACCTTC.

The chain is built from TRBV9 and TRBJ2-1, with 11 bases matching TRBD2. V shed 4 bases and J 5 bases; nucleotides not matched to a gene: 8. The CDR3 extends over 16 amino acids. From germline, CDR1 is SGDLS and CDR2 YYNGEE. CDR3: CASSPPSGGFHNEQFF. The CDR3 DNA reads as TGTGCCAGCAGCCCCCCTAGCGGGGGGTTCCACAATGAGCAGTTCTTC.

The table lists this clonotype with a count of one. This chain joins TRBV20-1 and TRBJ2-4; the match to TRBD1 covers 10 bases. J was trimmed by 1 base and V by 4 bases; bases with no gene match: 4. Germline CDR1 DFQATT, CDR2 SNEGSKA (reference sequence). The CDR3 has 15 amino acids. The CDR3 DNA reads as TGCAGTGCTACCAAGGACAGGGGGGCCAAAAACATTCAGTACTTC. Amino acids: CSATKDRGAKNIQYF.

In its sample, this clonotype was seen once. J is TRBJ2-7 and V is TRBV7-2, with 7 bases fitting TRBD1. The trim removed 1 base at V and 5 bases at J, leaving 5 bases unmatched. Germline-derived CDR1 and CDR2 are SGHTA and FQGNSA. CDR3 size: 14 residues. CDR3 loop: CASSLGGQTDEQYF. CDR3 DNA: TGTGCCAGCAGCTTAGGGGGACAGACCGACGAGCAGTACTTC.

This chain uses TRBV7-2 with TRBJ1-5; 11 bases are a match to TRBD1. Germline trimming cut 4 bases from V and 4 bases from J; bases unmatched to any gene: 9. The CDR3 has 17 amino acids. Germline CDR1 and CDR2: SGHTA and FQGNSA. In DNA form, the CDR3 reads TGTGCCAGCAGCTATCTCCCCGGGACAGGGGGTAATCAGCCCCAGCATTTT. The encoded protein is CASSYLPGTGGNQPQHF.

This clonotype turned up a few times. The chain uses TRBV4-3 and TRBJ2-1; 9 nucleotides align to TRBD1. Germline trimming cut 3 bases from V and 2 bases from J; bases unmatched to any gene: 5. This CDR3 is 16 amino acids long. Looked up from germline, CDR1 is LGHNA and CDR2 is YSLEER. The CDR3 region has the DNA TGCGCCAGCAGCCAGGGGACAGGGACCGCCTACAATGAGCAGTTCTTC. It encodes CASSQGTGTAYNEQFF.

This clonotype was counted only a few times. This chain joins TRBV2 and TRBJ1-2; TRBD1 might be the D (5 bases). Trimming shortened V by 7 bases and J by 0 bases, and 24 bases separated the two germline ends. From germline, CDR1 is SNHLY and CDR2 FYNNEI. This CDR3 spans 18 amino acids. The CDR3 is CASMKERSQGETNYGYTF. In DNA, the CDR3 is TGTGCCAGCATGAAGGAGAGGAGTCAAGGGGAAACTAACTATGGCTACACCTTC.

This clonotype turned up a few times. CDR3 region: CASSLISRDEQYF. CDR3 sequence (DNA): TGTGCCAGCAGCTTGATCTCAAGGGACGAGCAGTACTTC. This chain joins TRBV7-8 and TRBJ2-7; D unresolved. Germline CDR1 reads SGHVS; CDR2 reads FQNEAQ. Deletions cut 3 bases from V and 5 bases from J, with 11 bases between. The CDR3 has 13 residues.

This clonotype was observed a handful of times. The chain joins TRBV2 to TRBJ2-4; D could derive from TRBD1 or TRBD2 (5 bases each). Trimming shortened V by 2 bases and J by 0 bases, and 14 bases separated the two germline ends. CDR3 size: 17 residues. Germline loops: CDR1 SNHLY, CDR2 FYNNEI. The CDR3 DNA sequence: TGTGCCAGCAGTGAAACGGGACGGCTTCTAGCCAAAAACATTCAGTACTTC. Its translation is CASSETGRLLAKNIQYF.

This clonotype was detected only once. The CDR3 DNA reads as TGCGCCAGCAACCAGGGAGACGCCTACGAGCAGTACTTC. It is translated as CASNQGDAYEQYF. The chain is built from TRBV4-3 and TRBJ2-7; possibly TRBD1 or TRBD2 for D (5 bases each). Germline-derived CDR1 and CDR2 are LGHNA and YSLEER. V shed 7 bases and J shed 2 bases, with 12 bases lying between them. This CDR3 contains 13 residues.

This clonotype was found once. J is TRBJ1-5 and V is TRBV5-1; D gene unclear. CDR1 is SGHRS and CDR2 is YFSETQ in the germline V gene. This CDR3 is built from 14 residues. V gave up 4 bases and J gave up 5 bases, with 13 bases separating them. The CDR3 coding sequence is TGCGCCAGCAGCCCAGACGGCTCTGATCAGCCCCAGCATTTT. This encodes CASSPDGSDQPQHF. The entire variable domain, with the rest obtained from reference TRBV5-1 and TRBJ1-5, is as follows: KAGVTQTPRYLIKTRGQQVTLSCSPISGHRSVSWYQQTPGQGLQFLFEYFSETQRNKGNFPGRFSGRQFSNSRSEMNVSTLELGDSALYLCASSPDGSDQPQHFGDGTRLSIL.

The chain has TRBV27 and TRBJ1-2; TRBD1 agrees at 9 bases. Germline V CDR1 and CDR2: MNHEY, SMNVEV (reference sequence). The CDR3 has 16 amino acids. The V segment lost 6 bases and the J segment 0 bases; nucleotides outside the gene matches: 8. Written as DNA, the CDR3 is TGTGCCAGCAGACGAGGACAGGGGAGGGCTAACTATGGCTACACCTTC. It yields the protein CASRRGQGRANYGYTF.

A remark on this clonotype: Just one base apart from a much larger clone, this may be a read error. The chain carries TRBV6-1 and TRBJ2-5, with 7 bases matching TRBD1. The DNA matches TRBJ2-7 better at its end, which makes the J call doubtful. CDR1 is MNHNS, CDR2 SASEGT, per germline. CDR3 length equals 15 residues. As DNA, the CDR3 is TGTGCCAGCAGTGAAACCGAGACAGGGTTCTACGAGCAGTACTTC. It yields the protein CASSETETGFYEQYF.

As regards this clonotype: This may be a read error: a much more frequent sequence differs by one nucleotide. The rearrangement uses TRBV4-1 and TRBJ2-7; TRBD2 matches at 7 bases. The CDR3 consists of 17 residues. V was pared by 4 bases and J by 5 bases, with 17 bases of the junction left unmatched. Germline V gives CDR1 MGHRA, CDR2 YSYEKL. The CDR3 protein is CASSLRSGQDGSDEQYF. The CDR3 nucleotides read TGCGCCAGCAGCCTCCGTAGCGGGCAAGACGGTTCCGACGAGCAGTACTTC.

This clonotype was seen only a few times. The gene calls are TRBV6-5 and TRBJ1-2; D may be TRBD1 (5 bases). Germline CDR1 MNHEY, CDR2 SVGAGI. V lost 2 bases and J lost 6, with 10 bases in between. The CDR3 covers 13 residues. The CDR3: CASSYGTPDGYTF. CDR3 DNA: TGTGCCAGCAGTTACGGGACGCCAGATGGCTACACCTTC.